This T cell receptor beta chain was obtained from a study of early T cells in non-severe SARS-CoV-2 infection. TCRdb passed the 5' RACE reads through MiXCR, listing each CDR3 protein once. The sample has 26,000 or so distinct CDR3 sequences, about 4.3% seen once. This clonotype was recorded many times. The sequence was obtained from an adult who was a healthcare worker with PCR-confirmed SARS-CoV-2 infection or an uninfected control (not recorded which). The sequencing here drew on whole blood, taken at baseline.

The CDR3: CASMQGYGGGYTF. In DNA form, the CDR3 reads TGCGCGTCAATGCAGGGATACGGCGGGGGCTACACCTTC. The chain carries TRBV5-1 and TRBJ1-2, with D possibly being TRBD1 (5 bases). Germline loops: CDR1 SGHRS, CDR2 YFSETQ. The CDR3 loop spans 13 amino acids. Full variable domain (rest looked up from reference TRBV5-1 and TRBJ1-2): KAGVTQTPRYLIKTRGQQVTLSCSPISGHRSVSWYQQTPGQGLQFLFEYFSETQRNKGNFPGRFSGRQFSNSRSEMNVSTLELGDSALYLCASMQGYGGGYTFGSGTRLTVV.